Given below is one T cell receptor (beta chain) in context. It was during active infection that Seattle patients were enrolled and then longitudinally followed. The sample is drawn from a study of blood T cell repertoires in COVID-19. As for the study in general: From the United States, Italy and Spain came samples of acute and convalescent COVID-19. T cells, B-cell-depleted T cells, or PBMCs supplied cDNA or gDNA.

The V and J ends lost 1 base and 3 bases respectively, with 10 bases between them. The V gene's germline CDR1 is KGHSH and CDR2 LQKENI. This CDR3 contains 14 residues. Per the authors' pipeline: Estimation of nucleated cell counts relied on the amplification of reference gene primers. Clones were read by immunoSEQ multiplex PCR, and TCRdb kept only the in-frame ones, dropping some. That table gives V, J and clone size, and the DNA gave D and trimming. The data hold roughly 250,000 clones, with around 81% observed a single time. The gene calls are TRBV18 and TRBJ2-7; D might be TRBD1 (5 bases). The sample consisted of peripheral blood. The sequence was obtained from a person aged 65 to 79 with COVID-19, enrolled during active disease. This chain's CDR3 is CASSPQGSSYEQYF. The CDR3 DNA reads as TGTGCCAGCTCACCACAGGGGTCGAGCTACGAGCAGTACTTC.